This entry is about one T cell receptor beta chain. This record belongs to a study of cytomegalovirus exposure and HLA in healthy donors. Primers for the PCR totalled 60 Vbeta and 13 Jbeta. The assay was immunoSEQ multiplex PCR, and TCRdb's table has in-frame clones only and misses some. The sample includes 95,000 to 150,000 clones, 65% to 90% of them seen just once. The sample consisted of PBMCs. This sequence originates from a man aged 25 to 40 in good health and CMV-seronegative.

The CDR3 DNA follows: TGTGCCAGTAGTATTTTAAGGATAAGGAACAGGGGAAAACACTACGAGCAGTACTTC. Protein: CASSILRIRNRGKHYEQYF. The J gene is TRBJ2-7, the V gene TRBV19, with TRBD1 matching over 7 bases. The germline V gene encodes CDR1 LNHDA and CDR2 SQIVND (reference sequence). V trimming: 3 bases; J trimming: 3 bases; junction bases outside the gene matches: 20. This CDR3 has 19 amino acids. The full variable domain, its missing parts supplied by reference TRBV19 and TRBJ2-7, is DGGITQSPKYLFRKEGQNVTLSCEQNLNHDAMYWYRQDPGQGLRLIYYSQIVNDFQKGDIAEGYSVSREKKESFPLTVTSAQKNPTAFYLCASSILRIRNRGKHYEQYFGPGTRLTVT.